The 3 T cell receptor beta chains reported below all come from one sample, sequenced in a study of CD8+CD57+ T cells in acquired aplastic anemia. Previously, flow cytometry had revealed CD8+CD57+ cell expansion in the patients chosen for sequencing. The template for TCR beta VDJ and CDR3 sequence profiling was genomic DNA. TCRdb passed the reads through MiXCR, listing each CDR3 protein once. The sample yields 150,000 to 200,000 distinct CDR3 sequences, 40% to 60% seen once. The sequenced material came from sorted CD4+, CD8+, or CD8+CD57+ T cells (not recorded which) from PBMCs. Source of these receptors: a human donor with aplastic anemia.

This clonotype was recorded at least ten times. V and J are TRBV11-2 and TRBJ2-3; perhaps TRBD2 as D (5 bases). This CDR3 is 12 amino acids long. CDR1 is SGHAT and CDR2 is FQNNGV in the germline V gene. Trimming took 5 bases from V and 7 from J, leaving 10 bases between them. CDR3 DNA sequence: TGTGCCAGCAGCCCGGACTCAAATACGCAGTATTTT. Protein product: CASSPDSNTQYF.

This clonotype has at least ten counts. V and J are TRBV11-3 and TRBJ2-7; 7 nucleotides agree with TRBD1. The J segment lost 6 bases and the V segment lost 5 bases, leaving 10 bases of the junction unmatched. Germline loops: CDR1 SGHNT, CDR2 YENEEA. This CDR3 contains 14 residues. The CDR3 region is CASSRQGRLSEQYF. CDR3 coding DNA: TGTGCCAGCAGCCGACAGGGACGTCTCAGCGAGCAGTACTTC.

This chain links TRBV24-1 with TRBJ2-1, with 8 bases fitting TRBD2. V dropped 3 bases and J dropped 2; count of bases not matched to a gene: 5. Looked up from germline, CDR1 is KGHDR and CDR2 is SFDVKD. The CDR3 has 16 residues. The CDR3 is CATSDTKREPYNEQFF. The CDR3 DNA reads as TGTGCCACCAGTGATACTAAGCGGGAGCCCTACAATGAGCAGTTCTTC.